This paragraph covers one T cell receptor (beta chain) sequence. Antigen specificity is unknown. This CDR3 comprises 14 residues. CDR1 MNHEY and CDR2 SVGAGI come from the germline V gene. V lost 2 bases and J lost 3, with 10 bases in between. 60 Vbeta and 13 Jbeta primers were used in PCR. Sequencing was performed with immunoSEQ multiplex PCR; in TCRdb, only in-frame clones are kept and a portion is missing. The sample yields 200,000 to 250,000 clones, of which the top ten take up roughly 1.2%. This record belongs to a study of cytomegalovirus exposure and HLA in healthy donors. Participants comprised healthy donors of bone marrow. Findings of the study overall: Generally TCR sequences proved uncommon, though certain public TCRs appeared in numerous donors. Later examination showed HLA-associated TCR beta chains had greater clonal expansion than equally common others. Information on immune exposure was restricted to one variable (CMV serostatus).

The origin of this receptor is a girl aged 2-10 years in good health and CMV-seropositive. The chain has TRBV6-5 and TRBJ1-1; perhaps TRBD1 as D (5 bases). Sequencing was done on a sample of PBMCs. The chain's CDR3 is CASSYLAGHTEAFF. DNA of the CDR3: TGTGCCAGCAGTTACCTCGCGGGGCACACTGAAGCTTTCTTT.